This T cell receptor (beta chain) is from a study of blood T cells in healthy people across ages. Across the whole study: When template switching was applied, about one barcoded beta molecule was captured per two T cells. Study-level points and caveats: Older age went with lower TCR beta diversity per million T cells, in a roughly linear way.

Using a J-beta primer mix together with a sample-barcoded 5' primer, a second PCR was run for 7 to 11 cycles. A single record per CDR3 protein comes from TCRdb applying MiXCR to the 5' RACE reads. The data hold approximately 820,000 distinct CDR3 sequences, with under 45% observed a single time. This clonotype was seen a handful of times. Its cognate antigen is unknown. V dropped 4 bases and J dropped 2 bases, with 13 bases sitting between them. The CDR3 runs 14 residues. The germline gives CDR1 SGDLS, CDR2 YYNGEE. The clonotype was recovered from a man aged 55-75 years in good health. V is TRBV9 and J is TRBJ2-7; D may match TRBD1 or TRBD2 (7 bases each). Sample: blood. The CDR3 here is CASSNGGTAYEQYF. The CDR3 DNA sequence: TGTGCCAGCAGCAACGGGGGGACAGCCTACGAGCAGTACTTC.